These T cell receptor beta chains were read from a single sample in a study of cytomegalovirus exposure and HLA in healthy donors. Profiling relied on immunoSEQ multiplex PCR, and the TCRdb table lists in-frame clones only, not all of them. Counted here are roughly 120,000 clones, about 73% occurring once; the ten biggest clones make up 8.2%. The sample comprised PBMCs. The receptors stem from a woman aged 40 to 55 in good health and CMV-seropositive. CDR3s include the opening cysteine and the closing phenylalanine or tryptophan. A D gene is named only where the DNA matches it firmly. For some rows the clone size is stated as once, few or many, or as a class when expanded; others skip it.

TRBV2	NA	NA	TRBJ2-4	TGTGCCAGCAGTGTAAGGACCGGGACACTAGCCAAAAACATTCAGTACTTC	CASSVRTGTLAKNIQYF
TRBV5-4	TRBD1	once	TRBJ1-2	TGTGCCAGCAGCTTGGGGACAGGCCCCTACACCTTC	CASSLGTGPYTF
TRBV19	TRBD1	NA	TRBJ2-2	TGTGCCAGTAGGGGACAGGGGAACACCGGGGAGCTGTTTTTT	CASRGQGNTGELFF
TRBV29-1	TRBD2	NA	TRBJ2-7	TGCAGCGTTGTAGCGGGGGGCTTGCCCTCTGAGCAGTACTTC	CSVVAGGLPSEQYF
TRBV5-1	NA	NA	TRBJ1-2	TGCGCCAGCAGCTCTCCCGAGGCGGGAGGCTACACCTTC	CASSSPEAGGYTF
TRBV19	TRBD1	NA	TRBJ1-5	TGTGCCAGTCACCCCGGGGACAGGATGAATCAGCCCCAGCATTTT	CASHPGDRMNQPQHF
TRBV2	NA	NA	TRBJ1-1	TGTGCCAGCTGCGGGCAGATGAACACTGAAGCTTTCTTT	CASCGQMNTEAFF
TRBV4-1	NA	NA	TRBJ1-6	TGCGCCAGCAGCCAAGACAGGGGACCTAATTCACCCCTCCACTTT	CASSQDRGPNSPLHF
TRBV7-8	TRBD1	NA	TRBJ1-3	TGTGCCAGCAGCCCCCGGGACAGGACCATATTCTCTGGAAACACCATATATTTT	CASSPRDRTIFSGNTIYF
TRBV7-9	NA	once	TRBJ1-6	TGTGCCAGCAGTCACCGGGACTTAAGTTCACCCCTCCACTTT	CASSHRDLSSPLHF
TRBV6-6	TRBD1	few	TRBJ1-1	TGTGCCAGCAGTTACTCACAGGGGCCCAACACTGAAGCTTTCTTT	CASSYSQGPNTEAFF
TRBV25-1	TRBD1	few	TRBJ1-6	TGTGCCAGCAGTACAGGGGATTCACCCCTCCACTTT	CASSTGDSPLHF
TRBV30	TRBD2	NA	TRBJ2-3	TGTGCCTGGAGTGACGATACTTGGAAACTAGCGGGGGGGGTAAGCACAGATACGCAGTATTTT	CAWSDDTWKLAGGVSTDTQYF
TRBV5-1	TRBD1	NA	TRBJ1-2	TGCGCCAGCAGCCTAGGACAGGCTAACTATGGCTACACCTTC	CASSLGQANYGYTF